This T cell receptor (beta chain) was profiled in a study of T-cell memory formation after mild COVID-19. Study at large: TCR clusters showed largely donor specificity. Study-wide results and limits: Contracting CD8+ clones were enriched in EMRA, CD4+ mainly in CM and EM. Clones shrinking between day 15 and 85 showed a balanced CD4/CD8 split, and those that grew later tilted toward CD4+.

5'RACE primed at constant segments yielded TCR alpha and TCR beta cDNA libraries bearing sample barcodes and UMIs. TCRdb reprocessed the 5' RACE reads via MiXCR and lists one record per CDR3 protein. The data contain a few hundred thousand distinct CDR3 sequences, about 16% of them singletons. This clonotype has more than one count but fewer than ten. No antigen is known for it. The V end lost 1 base, the J end lost 3 bases, and 13 bases lay between the germline ends. This CDR3 region has 16 residues. CDR1 and CDR2 (germline): LGHNA, YNFKEQ. The receptor was derived from a man younger than 30 who had mild COVID-19 (a few samples of this study predate the infection). Cell type and time point are not known. V and J are TRBV4-2 and TRBJ2-1; maybe TRBD2 (7 bases). The sequencing sample was made of PBMCs or a T cell subset sorted from them (not recorded which). Here the CDR3 DNA reads TGTGCCAGCAGCCAAGCGGGGGGACAATTCTACAATGAGCAGTTCTTC. Protein sequence: CASSQAGGQFYNEQFF.